This is a list of T cell receptor beta chains from one sample in a study of T-cell reconstitution after alpha-beta-depleted transplantation in children. In TCRdb, the PCR reads were re-called with MiXCR into one record per CDR3 protein. The profile shows under 400,000 distinct CDR3 sequences, around 20% of them singletons. This specimen was PBMCs, mostly from graft donor cells, taken 180 days after TCRalphabeta/CD19-depleted stem cell transplant. Receptors were obtained from a male patient aged 10 to 17 who had a stem cell transplant for acute lymphoblastic leukemia, so the T cells may come from the graft donor. Each CDR3 is given without its conserved first and last residue. Fields, in order: CDR3 protein, V gene, J gene.

ASSRDRSYNSPLH	TRBV6-1	TRBJ1-6
ASSPPNRIPNTEAF	TRBV18	TRBJ1-1
ASSLSSSVLRDTQY	TRBV5-1	TRBJ2-3
ASSFIGQAFRGYT	TRBV12-3/TRBV12-4	TRBJ1-2
ASRSGRQDTQY	TRBV5-1	TRBJ2-3
ASIGPGTETQY	TRBV6-1	TRBJ2-5
ASSFWTGNQETQY	TRBV5-1	TRBJ2-5
ASSLVGRGDEQY	TRBV5-1	TRBJ2-7
SASGFNQPQH	TRBV20-1	TRBJ1-5
ASSLGRGANYEQY	TRBV7-9	TRBJ2-7
ATRDNHNEQF	TRBV24-1	TRBJ2-1
SARDGTYKETQY	TRBV20-1	TRBJ2-5
ASSLGSGGQGVQPQH	TRBV13	TRBJ1-5
ASSPPPINGYNEQF	TRBV18	TRBJ2-1
ASSQGRTGNTDTQY	TRBV4-1	TRBJ2-3
ASSLGLAGGGTQY	TRBV12-3/TRBV12-4	TRBJ2-3
ATSGGPGGAYNEQF	TRBV15	TRBJ2-1
ASSYSFGTTDTQY	TRBV6-5	TRBJ2-3
ASSTGPPLQGGNYGYT	TRBV7-3	TRBJ1-2
ASSTGLAGGLSEQY	TRBV9	TRBJ2-7
ASSILGREKLF	TRBV12-3/TRBV12-4	TRBJ1-4
SVRGQGPASGANVLT	TRBV20-1	TRBJ2-6
ASSYLGQPQH	TRBV6-5	TRBJ1-5
ASSEGRTGVADTQY	TRBV9	TRBJ2-3
ASSRLATHEQF	TRBV19	TRBJ2-1
ASSPGGSLASYEQY	TRBV18	TRBJ2-7
ASSSGTLHTWELF	TRBV5-1	TRBJ2-2
ASSVTGFGETQY	TRBV5-1	TRBJ2-5
ASSLAGGEAYEQF	TRBV7-9	TRBJ2-1
ASRTQHETNTEAF	TRBV6-1	TRBJ1-1
ASGTGAKNIQY	TRBV9	TRBJ2-4
ASSNRVSTNEKLF	TRBV5-1	TRBJ1-4
ASSLALAGGPETQY	TRBV5-1	TRBJ2-5
ASSQVGLNTDTQY	TRBV3-1	TRBJ2-3
CARGGTSGRYINEQF	TRBV20-1	TRBJ2-1
SVGGQGAGQY	TRBV29-1	TRBJ2-7
ASARGQGALYEQY	TRBV5-1	TRBJ2-7
ASARRDRDGNTIY	TRBV25-1	TRBJ1-3
SAREDGVNTEAF	TRBV20-1	TRBJ1-1
ASCPYGTSGRRGKTQY	TRBV3-1	TRBJ2-5
ASRDLIVADTQY	TRBV4-1	TRBJ2-3
ATSDSGSGNEQF	TRBV24-1	TRBJ2-1
ASSLGDEQY	TRBV5-1	TRBJ2-7
ASSSIAGGPIWSSYNEQF	TRBV27	TRBJ2-1
ASSLEVSSGELF	TRBV12-3/TRBV12-4	TRBJ2-2
ASSYLVGGTEAF	TRBV6-5	TRBJ1-1
ASSLNRGETQY	TRBV12-3/TRBV12-4	TRBJ2-5
ASRFSRLRGYEQY	TRBV27	TRBJ2-7
ASSFWLAGDNEQF	TRBV11-2	TRBJ2-1
ASSVGGGDNEQF	TRBV9	TRBJ2-1
SASPGTGIGYNSPLH	TRBV20-1	TRBJ1-6
ASSLTASGRAGDTQY	TRBV7-2	TRBJ2-3
ASSPLGTGDTEAF	TRBV18	TRBJ1-1
ASSPIAGFHYEQY	TRBV7-2	TRBJ2-7
GYVGLADSTGELF	TRBV29-1	TRBJ2-2
SAGQTSGSYEQY	TRBV20-1	TRBJ2-7